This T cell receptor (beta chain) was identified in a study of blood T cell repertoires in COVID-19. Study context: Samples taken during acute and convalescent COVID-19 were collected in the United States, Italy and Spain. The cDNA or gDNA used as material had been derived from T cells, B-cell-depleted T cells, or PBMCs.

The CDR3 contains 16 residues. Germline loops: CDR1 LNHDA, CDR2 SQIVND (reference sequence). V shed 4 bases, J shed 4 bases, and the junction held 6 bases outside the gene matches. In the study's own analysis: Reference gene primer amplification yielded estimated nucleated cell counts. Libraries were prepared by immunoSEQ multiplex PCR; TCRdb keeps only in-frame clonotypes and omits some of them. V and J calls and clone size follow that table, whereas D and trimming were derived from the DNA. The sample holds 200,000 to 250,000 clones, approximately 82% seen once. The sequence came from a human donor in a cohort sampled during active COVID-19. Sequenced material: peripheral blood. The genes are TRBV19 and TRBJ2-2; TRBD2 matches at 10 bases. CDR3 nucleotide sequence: TGTGCCAGTAGTAGATTAGCGGGAGGTACCACCGGGGAGCTGTTTTTT. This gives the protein CASSRLAGGTTGELFF.